Shown below are 11 T cell receptor beta chains from a single sample sequenced in a study of shared clonotypes between healthy human individuals. Measured with immunoSEQ multiplex PCR; TCRdb has only the in-frame clones, and not every one. The table has 2 million to 2.5 million clones, more than 85% seen once. The specimen sequenced was naive CD4+ T cells from PBMCs. Indicated subset: CD45RA+ positively selected. These receptors all come from a man younger than 30 in good health. Some clones in this sample may be carry-over from other donors' samples.

The rearrangement joins TRBV5-4 to TRBJ1-2, with D possibly TRBD1 on 5 matching bases. The CDR3 sequence is 15 residues long. Looked up from germline, CDR1 is SGHNT and CDR2 is YYREEE (reference sequence). V was clipped by 2 bases and J by 4 bases, with 15 bases between them. CDR3: CASSFGREGLYGYTF. The CDR3 nucleotides are TGTGCCAGCAGCTTTGGCAGGGAGGGGCTCTATGGCTACACCTTC. Filled out from reference TRBV5-4 and TRBJ1-2, the complete variable domain reads ETGVTQSPTHLIKTRGQQVTLRCSSQSGHNTVSWYQQALGQGPQFIFQYYREEENGRGNFPPRFSGLQFPNYSSELNVNALELDDSALYLCASSFGREGLYGYTFGSGTRLTVV.

This clone was detected only once. Here the CDR3 DNA reads TGCGCCAGCAGCCAAGAGGGGTCGAATGAAAAACTGTTTTTT. This translates into CASSQEGSNEKLFF. The chain couples TRBV4-3 to TRBJ1-4; no definite D call. CDR1 and CDR2 from the germline V gene are LGHNA and YSLEER. V was shortened by 0 bases and J by 5 bases, with 7 bases between the two germline ends. The CDR3 sequence is 14 residues long.

V and J are TRBV30 and TRBJ2-3; D call uncertain. V was cut by 8 bases and J by 4 bases, with 16 bases left in between. In germline, CDR1 is GTSNPN, CDR2 SVGIG (reference sequence). This CDR3 has 13 amino acids. The CDR3 sequence: CAITGFGADTQYF. As DNA, the CDR3 is TGTGCCATTACGGGCTTCGGCGCAGATACGCAGTATTTT.

J is TRBJ1-4 and V is TRBV6-6; 7 bases map to TRBD1. This CDR3 contains 13 residues. Unmatched junction bases numbered 6, after V lost 7 bases and J lost 7 bases. The germline V gene has CDR1 MNHNY and CDR2 SVGAGI (reference sequence). The CDR3: CASKRDRTEKLFF. The CDR3 nucleotides are TGTGCCAGCAAACGGGACAGAACTGAAAAACTGTTTTTT.

The genes are TRBV28 and TRBJ1-5; no definite D call. V lost 6 bases to trimming and J lost 1 base, with 7 bases between them. Per the germline V gene, CDR1 is MDHEN and CDR2 is SYDVKM. CDR3 length equals 13 residues. For the CDR3, the DNA is TGTGCCAGCAGGAACCCGAGCAATCAGCCCCAGCATTTT. Translating it yields CASRNPSNQPQHF.

The chain couples TRBV7-9 to TRBJ1-1; D not resolved. This CDR3 comprises 14 residues. The germline V gene has CDR1 SEHNR and CDR2 FQNEAQ (reference sequence). V was cut by 5 bases and J by 3 bases, with 13 bases left in between. CDR3 residues: CASSPGREHTEAFF. The CDR3 DNA reads TGTGCCAGCAGCCCCGGACGGGAGCACACTGAAGCTTTCTTT. The full variable domain, rest sourced from reference TRBV7-9 and TRBJ1-1, is DTGVSQNPRHKITKRGQNVTFRCDPISEHNRLYWYRQTLGQGPEFLTYFQNEAQLEKSRLLSDRFSAERPKGSFSTLEIQRTEQGDSAMYLCASSPGREHTEAFFGQGTRLTVV.

The rearrangement links TRBV9 to TRBJ2-3, with 11 bases matching TRBD2. The CDR3 covers 18 residues. Trimming at V came to 2 bases and at J to 1 base, leaving 9 bases not matched to a gene. The germline CDR1 and CDR2 sequences are SGDLS and YYNGEE. CDR3 protein: CASSVFSGRAGGTDTQYF. The CDR3, as DNA: TGTGCCAGCAGCGTCTTTAGCGGGAGGGCCGGCGGCACAGATACGCAGTATTTT. Combining the CDR3 with reference TRBV9 and TRBJ2-3 gives the whole variable domain DSGVTQTPKHLITATGQRVTLRCSPRSGDLSVYWYQQSLDQGLQFLIQYYNGEERAKGNILERFSAQQFPDLHSELNLSSLELGDSALYFCASSVFSGRAGGTDTQYFGPGTRLTVL.

This chain connects TRBV25-1 to TRBJ1-2; tentative D call: TRBD1 (5 bases). Germline CDR1 and CDR2: MGHDK and SYGVNS. The CDR3 extends over 12 amino acids. The ends were cut back, 4 bases at V and 6 bases at J, with 9 bases in the middle. The CDR3 sequence: CASSVAGNGYTF. The CDR3 DNA sequence: TGTGCCAGCAGTGTCGCAGGGAATGGCTACACCTTC.

This chain links TRBV5-1 with TRBJ2-1, with 9 bases fitting TRBD2. Germline CDR1 reads SGHRS; CDR2 reads YFSETQ. The CDR3 has 15 amino acids. Germline trimming cut 4 bases from V and 5 bases from J; bases unmatched to any gene: 7. The CDR3 DNA reads TGCGCCAGCAGCCCCGCTAGCGGGAACAACAATGAGCAGTTCTTC. Amino acids: CASSPASGNNNEQFF.

V is TRBV27 and J is TRBJ2-2; 7 positions match TRBD2. CDR3 size: 17 residues. Germline-derived CDR1 and CDR2 are MNHEY and SMNVEV (reference sequence). The ends lost 3 bases at V and 7 bases at J; junction bases unmatched: 14. In nucleotides, the CDR3 is TGTGCCAGCAGTTTTCACGTAGCGGGCTATGTTGACGGGGAGCTGTTTTTT. Protein sequence: CASSFHVAGYVDGELFF.

V and J are TRBV15 and TRBJ2-7; the match to TRBD1 covers 7 bases. Germline values: CDR1 LNHNV, CDR2 YYDKDF (reference sequence). This CDR3 is 13 amino acids long. V lost 10 bases to trimming and J lost 1 base; unmatched junction nucleotides: 7. This CDR3 is CASSPTGSYEQYF. The DNA for the CDR3 is TGTGCCAGTTCCCCGACAGGGTCCTACGAGCAGTACTTC.